This TCR beta chain was recorded in a study of cytomegalovirus exposure and HLA in healthy donors. PCR employed 60 Vbeta and 13 Jbeta primers. Measured with immunoSEQ multiplex PCR; TCRdb has only the in-frame clones, and not every one. Of over 110,000 clones listed, approximately 80% are singletons. Input material: PBMCs. This TCR was recovered from a female donor in good health and CMV-seronegative.

DNA for the CDR3: TGCGCCAGCAGGGGTATCTTAGGAGAGGAAGGTGGCTACACCTTC. Encoded protein: CASRGILGEEGGYTF. V usage is TRBV5-1 and J usage is TRBJ1-2; D call uncertain. The CDR3 runs 15 residues. V dropped 5 bases and J dropped 7 bases, with 21 bases sitting between them. Looked up from germline, CDR1 is SGHRS and CDR2 is YFSETQ.